The rows below give T cell receptor beta chains drawn from one sample of a study of cytomegalovirus exposure and HLA in healthy donors. Some clones are missing from TCRdb's copy, which holds only in-frame ones; the method was immunoSEQ multiplex PCR. The table shows around 50,000 clones, with approximately 82% occurring only once. Material: PBMCs. The receptors were gathered from a man in his fifties or sixties in good health and CMV-seronegative. Both conserved end residues are part of each CDR3. The D gene is left open where the match is weak. Clone size, where shown, is once, few, many, or a class for clones that have expanded.

.	TRBJ1-5	TRBV19	.	TGTGCCAGTAGTTTTCAGGGCGTAGGCAATCAGCCCCAGCATTTT	CASSFQGVGNQPQHF
TRBD1	TRBJ2-1	TRBV5-1	.	TGCGCCAGCAGCTTGGAATTGCGACAGGGTCAGCAGGAGCAGTTCTTC	CASSLELRQGQQEQFF
.	TRBJ1-5	TRBV19	.	TGTGCCAGTAGTGGGTCCCGGGGAGCATATGGTCAGCCCCAGCATTTT	CASSGSRGAYGQPQHF
TRBD2	TRBJ2-7	TRBV19	.	TGTGCCAGTAGTTCCGACCTCAGTGGCGGGGGGATGTACGAGCAGTACTTC	CASSSDLSGGGMYEQYF
.	TRBJ1-1	TRBV11-1	.	TGTGCCAGCAGCCCGGCTGCGGGTACGAAAGCTTTCTTT	CASSPAAGTKAFF
.	TRBJ1-2	TRBV5-1	.	TGCGCCAGCAGCTTGGACAGAGACTATGGCTACACCTTC	CASSLDRDYGYTF
.	TRBJ1-6	TRBV7-2	few	TGTGCCAGCAGCTTCCGTACAGGGTTGTATAATTCACCCCTCCACTTT	CASSFRTGLYNSPLHF
.	TRBJ2-5	TRBV7-6	.	TGTGCCAGCAGCTTAGTTGTGGGGGCAGAGACCCAGTACTTC	CASSLVVGAETQYF
TRBD1	TRBJ2-5	TRBV9	.	TGTGCCAGCAGCGTAGAGGACAGGGGGTGGGAGACCCAGTACTTC	CASSVEDRGWETQYF
TRBD2	TRBJ2-3	TRBV7-8	.	TGTGCCAGCAGCCCACACGCCGGGACTAGCGGGGAGGATACGCAGTATTTT	CASSPHAGTSGEDTQYF
TRBD1	TRBJ1-2	TRBV5-4	.	TGTGCCAGCAGCTTGGAGGGACAGCCTTATGGCTACACCTTC	CASSLEGQPYGYTF
TRBD2	TRBJ2-7	TRBV27	.	TGTGCCAGCAGTTTAGCCAGCGGGGGATACGAGCAGTACTTC	CASSLASGGYEQYF
TRBD2	TRBJ2-3	TRBV6-1	.	TGTGCCAGCAGTGAGCCGAAGCGGGGGGTATCAGATACGCAGTATTTT	CASSEPKRGVSDTQYF
TRBD1	TRBJ2-7	TRBV5-1	.	TGCGCCAGCAGCACTCGCCGGGACAGGACCCACGAGCAGTACTTC	CASSTRRDRTHEQYF
.	TRBJ1-3	TRBV27	.	TGTGCCAGCAGTCCCTGGAGCAGCTCTGGAAACACCATATATTTT	CASSPWSSSGNTIYF
TRBD2	TRBJ2-7	TRBV29-1	.	TGCAGCGTTCGACGCCACGGGGGGGGTAGTTACGAGCAGTACTTC	CSVRRHGGGSYEQYF
.	TRBJ1-2	TRBV5-1	.	TGCGCCAGCAGCCTCGCCCGGACAGAAGATGGCTACACCTTC	CASSLARTEDGYTF
.	TRBJ2-7	TRBV4-2	.	TGTGCCAGCAGCCAAGAAACAGCAGCCTACGAGCAGTACTTC	CASSQETAAYEQYF
.	TRBJ2-7	TRBV6-1	.	TGTGCCAGCAGTGAATCCTTATCCGAGCAGTACTTC	CASSESLSEQYF
TRBD2	TRBJ2-5	TRBV7-7	.	TGTGCCAGCAGCCGCGTAACTAGCGGGGGGGCCGGGGAGACCCAGTACTTC	CASSRVTSGGAGETQYF